Each of the 20 T cell receptor beta chains below was sequenced from the same sample in a study of blood T cells in healthy people across ages. With a J-beta primer mix and a sample-barcoded 5' primer, a second PCR ran about 6 to 11 cycles. TCRdb reprocessed the 5' RACE reads via MiXCR and lists one record per CDR3 protein. Found here are 500,000 to 700,000 distinct CDR3 sequences, approximately 30% of them singletons; the top ten hold about 15%. Sequencing was done on a sample of blood. The source of these receptors is a woman of 80 years or more in good health.

This clonotype was found many times. This sequence joins TRBV5-1 and TRBJ1-4, with no clear D. The CDR3 runs 13 residues. Germline V lookup: CDR1 SGHRS, CDR2 YFSETQ. The V and J ends lost 5 bases and 2 bases respectively, with 7 bases between them. This chain's CDR3 is CASSPSTNEKLFF. The DNA of the CDR3 is TGCGCCAGCAGTCCCAGCACTAATGAAAAACTGTTTTTT.

This chain uses TRBV13 with TRBJ1-2; D not certain. The CDR3 extends over 12 amino acids. V was pared by 8 bases and J by 2 bases, with 9 bases between. CDR1 and CDR2 (germline): PRHDT, FYEKMQ (reference sequence). The CDR3 spells CASGAANYGYTF. In DNA form, the CDR3 reads TGTGCCAGCGGTGCGGCGAACTATGGCTACACCTTC.

The V and J genes are TRBV9 and TRBJ1-3, with 7 bases that match TRBD1. The CDR3 is 15 amino acids. V shed 3 bases, J shed 4 bases, and the junction held 7 bases outside the gene matches. Germline CDR1 SGDLS, CDR2 YYNGEE. CDR3 protein: CASSATGVAGNTIYF. CDR3 nucleotides: TGTGCCAGCAGCGCAACAGGGGTTGCCGGAAACACCATATATTTT.

This clonotype occurred many times. V is TRBV5-1 and J is TRBJ2-7; the match to TRBD1 covers 8 bases. The CDR3 sequence is 15 residues long. Germline V gives CDR1 SGHRS, CDR2 YFSETQ. Unmatched junction bases numbered 6, after V lost 1 base and J lost 3 bases. This CDR3 is CASSLRGDRFYEQYF. The CDR3, as DNA: TGCGCCAGCAGCTTGCGAGGGGACAGGTTCTACGAGCAGTACTTC.

The gene calls are TRBV11-3 and TRBJ2-1, with TRBD2 identical over 9 bases. Germline loops: CDR1 SGHNT, CDR2 YENEEA. The CDR3 loop spans 17 amino acids. V lost 5 bases, J lost 8 bases, and 16 bases stayed unmatched. This CDR3 reads CASSVGPGTSPVDEQFF. In DNA form, the CDR3 reads TGTGCCAGCAGCGTAGGTCCCGGGACTAGCCCCGTGGATGAGCAGTTCTTC.

The sample holds a few counts of this clonotype. The chain combines TRBV2 with TRBJ2-7, with no clear D. This CDR3 is 13 amino acids long. Trimming left V 2 bases short and J 3 bases short, with 8 bases between. CDR1 is SNHLY and CDR2 is FYNNEI in the germline V gene. CDR3 loop: CASSESVYYEQYF. As DNA, the CDR3 is TGTGCCAGCAGTGAATCCGTCTACTACGAGCAGTACTTC.

For this clonotype: A far larger clone is just one base off, so this is likely a read error. The J gene is TRBJ2-7, the V gene TRBV7-9; no clear D. Germline assignment: CDR1 SEHNR and CDR2 FQNEAQ (reference sequence). Deletions cut 1 base from V and 2 bases from J, with 9 bases between. The CDR3 sequence is 14 residues long. The CDR3 sequence: CASSLDRIPYEQYF. CDR3 nucleotide sequence: TGTGCCAGCAGCTTAGATAGGATCCCCTACGAGCAGTACTTC.

Turning to this clonotype: At one end the junction does not follow the germline gene, possibly because of a read error. The chain recombines TRBV14 with TRBJ2-7; 10 nucleotides line up with TRBD1. Per germline, CDR1 SGHDN and CDR2 FVKESK. The CDR3 has 16 amino acids. The CDR3 DNA sequence: TGCGCCAGCAGCCTGACAGGGGGCGAAGATAAGTACGAGCAGTACTTC. Translating it yields CASSLTGGEDKYEQYF. The full variable domain, its missing parts supplied by reference TRBV14 and TRBJ2-7, is EAGVTQFPSHSVIEKGQTVTLRCDPISGHDNLYWYRRVMGKEIKFLLHFVKESKQDESGMPNNRFLAERTGGTYSTLKVQPAELEDSGVYFCASSLTGGEDKYEQYFGPGTRLTVT.

The CDR3 loop reads CASSLPGRVWEEQYF. DNA for the CDR3: TGTGCCAGCAGTTTACCAGGGAGGGTATGGGAGGAGCAGTACTTC. The rearrangement uses TRBV28 and TRBJ2-5; 7 nucleotides align to TRBD2. V shed 2 bases and J 11 bases; nucleotides not matched to a gene: 14. This CDR3 region has 15 residues. Germline V gene lookup returns CDR1 MDHEN and CDR2 SYDVKM. Full variable domain (missing parts from reference TRBV28 and TRBJ2-5): DVKVTQSSRYLVKRTGEKVFLECVQDMDHENMFWYRQDPGLGLRLIYFSYDVKMKEKGDIPEGYSVSREKKERFSLILESASTNQTSMYLCASSLPGRVWEEQYFGPGTRLLVL.

This chain uses TRBV30 with TRBJ1-1; D might be TRBD1 (6 bases). The germline V gene has CDR1 GTSNPN and CDR2 SVGIG (reference sequence). This CDR3 has 14 amino acids. V dropped 5 bases and J dropped 2 bases, with 15 bases sitting between them. The DNA of the CDR3 is TGTGCCTGGCGATGGCGGGGGGCCAACACTGAAGCTTTCTTT. The encoded protein is CAWRWRGANTEAFF. The whole variable domain, remainder taken from reference TRBV30 and TRBJ1-1, is SQTIHQWPATLVQPVGSPLSLECTVEGTSNPNLYWYRQAAGRGLQLLFYSVGIGQISSEVPQNLSASRPQDRQFILSSKKLLLSDSGFYLCAWRWRGANTEAFFGQGTRLTVV.

Remarks on this clonotype: A read error is possible here, since a much larger clone lies one base away. This chain connects TRBV5-1 to TRBJ2-1; 9 bases align to TRBD1. Germline lookup yields CDR1 SGHRS and CDR2 YFSETQ. The CDR3 is 15 residues long. The CDR3 nucleotides read TGCGCCGGCAGCCCCCGGGACAGGGTTAGACATGAGCAGTTCTTC. Translation gives CAGSPRDRVRHEQFF.

The table lists this clonotype with many counts. This chain connects TRBV5-1 to TRBJ1-2; no definite D call. CDR1 is SGHRS and CDR2 is YFSETQ in the germline V gene. The CDR3 runs to 14 residues. V lost 3 bases, J lost 6 bases, and 15 bases lay in between. The CDR3: CASSSTTGINGYTF. The DNA of the CDR3 is TGCGCCAGCAGCTCTACGACCGGGATCAATGGCTACACCTTC.

Remarks on this clonotype: Germline is not matched at one junction end, which may reflect a read error. CDR3 region: CSANPQAAGGGGDAQYF. CDR3 nucleotide sequence: TGCAGTGCTAATCCGCAAGCTGCGGGAGGGGGGGGAGATGCGCAGTATTTT. The V call is TRBV20-1, the J call TRBJ2-3; 9 bases agree with TRBD2. Germline V gene lookup returns CDR1 DFQATT and CDR2 SNEGSKA (reference sequence). The CDR3 runs 17 residues.

At least ten counts were recorded for this clonotype. V gene TRBV20-1 combines with J gene TRBJ2-5; maybe TRBD1 (6 bases). The J call is uncertain, as TRBJ2-7 better fits the DNA end. The CDR3 covers 17 residues. In germline, CDR1 is DFQATT, CDR2 SNEGSKA (reference sequence). The CDR3 DNA reads as TGCAGTGCTAGAAGTTTCTCCTTCAGGGGACCCTCCCCCGAGCAGTACTTC. It translates to CSARSFSFRGPSPEQYF.

This clonotype was counted a single time. The rearrangement joins TRBV7-2 to TRBJ2-5, with 8 nucleotides matching TRBD2. This CDR3 contains 15 residues. Germline V gene data show CDR1 as SGHTA and CDR2 as FQGNSA. Germline trimming cut 2 bases from V and 5 bases from J; bases unmatched to any gene: 7. This CDR3 reads CASSLTGGAYETQYF. The CDR3 coding sequence is TGTGCCAGCAGCTTAACCGGGGGGGCTTATGAGACCCAGTACTTC. Drawing the rest from reference TRBV7-2 and TRBJ2-5, the complete variable domain is GAGVSQSPSNKVTEKGKDVELRCDPISGHTALYWYRQSLGQGLEFLIYFQGNSAPDKSGLPSDRFSAERTGGSVSTLTIQRTQQEDSAVYLCASSLTGGAYETQYFGPGTRLLVL.

V is TRBV6-5 and J is TRBJ1-3, with a tentative D call TRBD1 (6 bases). CDR3 length equals 15 residues. V lost 2 bases, J lost 3 bases, and 11 bases lay in between. CDR1 is MNHEY and CDR2 is SVGAGI in the germline V gene. The CDR3 DNA reads as TGTGCCAGCAGTTACCGGGGGGCGAGTGGAAACACCATATATTTT. Translating gives CASSYRGASGNTIYF.

The chain joins TRBV7-2 to TRBJ1-2; D uncertain. Trimming cost V 3 bases and J 1 base, with 6 bases left between them. CDR1 and CDR2 (germline): SGHTA, FQGNSA. The CDR3 runs 13 residues. In DNA, the CDR3 is TGTGCCAGCAGCTTTTGGGGTAACTATGGCTACACCTTC. Amino acid sequence: CASSFWGNYGYTF.

Details on this clonotype: This clone may be a read error of a much larger clone one base away. The CDR3, as DNA: TGTGCCAGCAGCTCCCCCGTAATCGGCGAGCGGTACTTC. Its translation: CASSSPVIGERYF. V usage is TRBV7-2 and J usage is TRBJ2-7; no firm D call. CDR1 SGHTA and CDR2 FQGNSA come from the germline V gene. CDR3 length equals 13 residues.

This clonotype was seen ten or more times. The V gene is TRBV7-2, the J gene TRBJ2-2, with 9 bases identical to TRBD2. CDR1 is SGHTA and CDR2 is FQGNSA in the germline V gene. Losses at the gene ends were 6 bases for V and 3 bases for J; bases not matched to a gene: 2. The length of the CDR3 is 14 residues. CDR3 sequence (DNA): TGTGCCAGCAGAGCGGGGGGCCACACCGGGGAGCTGTTTTTT. This codes for CASRAGGHTGELFF.

This clonotype was seen many times. This sequence joins TRBV12-3 or TRBV12-4 and TRBJ2-2; TRBD2 matches at 13 bases. V dropped 5 bases and J dropped 7; count of bases not matched to a gene: 4. The CDR3 is 15 amino acids. CDR3 DNA sequence: TGTGCCAGCAGTCCGGGACTAGCGGGGATCGGGGAGCTGTTTTTT. Translating gives CASSPGLAGIGELFF.